The clone carrying this TCR beta chain has a count of ten or more. The source of the sample is a study of T cells after yellow fever vaccination. Germline V CDR1 and CDR2: DFQATT, SNEGSKA (reference sequence). CDR3 length equals 14 residues. Trimming at V came to 6 bases and at J to 8 bases, leaving 12 bases not matched to a gene. Using its own MiXCR run on the 5' RACE reads, TCRdb lists one record per CDR3 protein. The sample has just over 300,000 distinct CDR3 sequences, roughly 4% seen once; the top ten hold around 22%. The clonotype was recovered from a man aged 18 to 29 who received the YFV17D yellow fever vaccine. Sample: PBMCs, taken on the day of the yellow fever booster vaccination. This sequence joins TRBV20-1 and TRBJ1-5; TRBD1 matches 8 bases. CDR3 bases: TGCAGTGCGCTAATGGGACAGGCTGAGGAGCCCCAGCATTTT. This encodes CSALMGQAEEPQHF.